A selection of T cell receptor beta chains follows, all from one sample in a study of blood T cells in healthy people across ages. TCRdb re-called the 5' RACE reads with MiXCR, one entry per CDR3 protein. The sample consists of 870,000 or so distinct CDR3 sequences, more than 25% of them appearing once. The sample consisted of blood. The receptors derive from a woman aged 80 or over in good health. Both conserved end residues are part of each CDR3. Fields, in order: CDR3 DNA, CDR3 protein, D gene, V gene, clone size, J gene. A D gene is named only where the DNA matches it firmly. Clone size is not always given. Where it is, it says once, few, many or a class for expanded clones.

CDR3 DNA: TGTGCCAGCAGCCTTTCTGGGCGTACGCAGTATTTT
CDR3 protein: CASSLSGRTQYF
D gene: -
V gene: TRBV11-2
clone size: many
J gene: TRBJ2-3

CDR3 DNA: TGCAGCGTAGCTCGGGGGGCGGAACAGCCCCAGCATTTT
CDR3 protein: CSVARGAEQPQHF
D gene: -
V gene: TRBV29-1
clone size: -
J gene: TRBJ1-5

CDR3 DNA: TGTGCCAGCAGCCCCCGACAGGCACGGTCTGGGGCCAACGTCCGGACTTTC
CDR3 protein: CASSPRQARSGANVRTF
D gene: -
V gene: TRBV7-9
clone size: -
J gene: TRBJ2-6

CDR3 DNA: TGTGCCAGCAGTTCCCCCCGGGCGGCGGGGGCAAGAAACATTCAGTACTTC
CDR3 protein: CASSSPRAAGARNIQYF
D gene: -
V gene: TRBV6-5
clone size: many
J gene: TRBJ2-4

CDR3 DNA: TGTGCCAGCAGCCTGACAGACAATCAGCCCCAGCATTTT
CDR3 protein: CASSLTDNQPQHF
D gene: -
V gene: TRBV12-3/TRBV12-4
clone size: many
J gene: TRBJ1-5

CDR3 DNA: TGTGCCAGCAGCTTGGAGTGGACTGGGTCGGAGTACTTC
CDR3 protein: CASSLEWTGSEYF
D gene: -
V gene: TRBV7-8
clone size: -
J gene: TRBJ2-4

CDR3 DNA: TGTGCCAGCAGTTTCCACAGCGTACCGAGCACAGATGCGCAGTATTTT
CDR3 protein: CASSFHSVPSTDAQYF
D gene: -
V gene: TRBV12-3/TRBV12-4
clone size: -
J gene: TRBJ2-3

CDR3 DNA: TGTGCCAGCAGCTTATCTCGGTACACAGATACGCAGTATTTT
CDR3 protein: CASSLSRYTDTQYF
D gene: -
V gene: TRBV11-2
clone size: many
J gene: TRBJ2-3

CDR3 DNA: TGTGCCAGCAGCGTAGGGGACCCACGGCTTTATGGCTACACCTTC
CDR3 protein: CASSVGDPRLYGYTF
D gene: -
V gene: TRBV25-1
clone size: many
J gene: TRBJ1-2

CDR3 DNA: TGTGCCAGCTCATCGGGACAGGAGTATGGCTACACCTTC
CDR3 protein: CASSSGQEYGYTF
D gene: TRBD1
V gene: TRBV18
clone size: -
J gene: TRBJ1-2

CDR3 DNA: TGCGCCAGCAGCTTCCAGACAGCCTCCTACAAGCAGTACTTC
CDR3 protein: CASSFQTASYKQYF
D gene: -
V gene: TRBV5-1
clone size: few
J gene: TRBJ2-7

CDR3 DNA: TGTGCCAGCAGTTTCGAGGGTGTGAACACTGAAGCTTTCTTT
CDR3 protein: CASSFEGVNTEAFF
D gene: -
V gene: TRBV27
clone size: many
J gene: TRBJ1-1

CDR3 DNA: TGTGCCAGCAGTGAACAGGGTGCTAATGCCAACGTCCTGACTTTC
CDR3 protein: CASSEQGANANVLTF
D gene: -
V gene: TRBV2
clone size: -
J gene: TRBJ2-6

CDR3 DNA: TGTGCCAGCAGCTTCGGACTAGACGTGGGATACAATGAGCAGTTCTTC
CDR3 protein: CASSFGLDVGYNEQFF
D gene: TRBD2
V gene: TRBV11-3
clone size: few
J gene: TRBJ2-1

CDR3 DNA: TGTGCCAGCAGTTTGGATCCCTGGCGAGCGAGAGCAGATACGCAGTATTTC
CDR3 protein: CASSLDPWRARADTQYF
D gene: -
V gene: TRBV12-3/TRBV12-4
clone size: once
J gene: TRBJ2-3

CDR3 DNA: TGTGCCAGCAGCTTAGCTCCCACGGTCTATGAAAAACTGTTTTTT
CDR3 protein: CASSLAPTVYEKLFF
D gene: -
V gene: TRBV7-2
clone size: many
J gene: TRBJ1-4

CDR3 DNA: TGTGCCAGCCGTAAACAGGGGGCGGTGTGGGCAGATACGCAGTATTTT
CDR3 protein: CASRKQGAVWADTQYF
D gene: TRBD1
V gene: TRBV6-1
clone size: -
J gene: TRBJ2-3

CDR3 DNA: TGTGCCACCAGCCCGTTCCGCAATCAGCCCCAGCATTTT
CDR3 protein: CATSPFRNQPQHF
D gene: -
V gene: TRBV15
clone size: -
J gene: TRBJ1-5

CDR3 DNA: TGTGCCAGCAGCTTAGGTCAGTTTTCCAATGAGCAGTTCTTC
CDR3 protein: CASSLGQFSNEQFF
D gene: -
V gene: TRBV11-3
clone size: many
J gene: TRBJ2-1

CDR3 DNA: TGTGCCAGGGGTTTAAGAACCGGGGAGCTGTTTTTT
CDR3 protein: CARGLRTGELFF
D gene: -
V gene: TRBV6-2/TRBV6-3
clone size: -
J gene: TRBJ2-2

CDR3 DNA: TGTGCCAGCAGCCAAGATTTAACGGGGGCGCGGTATGGCTACACCTTC
CDR3 protein: CASSQDLTGARYGYTF
D gene: -
V gene: TRBV3-1
clone size: many
J gene: TRBJ1-2

CDR3 DNA: TGTGCCAGCAGCCATTACACAGATACGCAGTATTTT
CDR3 protein: CASSHYTDTQYF
D gene: -
V gene: TRBV7-6
clone size: many
J gene: TRBJ2-3

CDR3 DNA: TGTGCCAGCACCACCCGACAGGGGCCCCTTGCGGGGACAGATACGCAGTATTTT
CDR3 protein: CASTTRQGPLAGTDTQYF
D gene: TRBD1
V gene: TRBV6-2/TRBV6-3
clone size: many
J gene: TRBJ2-3

CDR3 DNA: TGCGACAGCAGCCCGGGACTACAAGAGACCCAGTACTTC
CDR3 protein: CDSSPGLQETQYF
D gene: TRBD2
V gene: TRBV5-1
clone size: few
J gene: TRBJ2-5

CDR3 DNA: TGCAGCGTTTTGGGGCAATCGGGTGGTACCGGGGAGCTGTTTTTT
CDR3 protein: CSVLGQSGGTGELFF
D gene: -
V gene: TRBV29-1
clone size: -
J gene: TRBJ2-2

CDR3 DNA: TGTGCCAGCAGACCGAAAGCAGATACGCAGTATTTT
CDR3 protein: CASRPKADTQYF
D gene: -
V gene: TRBV12-3/TRBV12-4
clone size: -
J gene: TRBJ2-3

CDR3 DNA: TGTGCCTGGAAATGGGGGGGCACAGATACGCAGTATTTT
CDR3 protein: CAWKWGGTDTQYF
D gene: -
V gene: TRBV30
clone size: few
J gene: TRBJ2-3

CDR3 DNA: TGCAGCGTTGCCGGGACAGGGGGTTACACAGATACGCAGTATTTT
CDR3 protein: CSVAGTGGYTDTQYF
D gene: TRBD1
V gene: TRBV29-1
clone size: many
J gene: TRBJ2-3

CDR3 DNA: TGTGCCAGCAAGTTAGCCGGGCAGGGAACTAACTATGGCTACACCTTC
CDR3 protein: CASKLAGQGTNYGYTF
D gene: -
V gene: TRBV28
clone size: many
J gene: TRBJ1-2

CDR3 DNA: TGTGCCAGCCGGGGGGACGGGGGGCCGTACAATGAGCAGTTCTTC
CDR3 protein: CASRGDGGPYNEQFF
D gene: -
V gene: TRBV6-1
clone size: few
J gene: TRBJ2-1

CDR3 DNA: TGCGCCAGCAGCTTGTACGGGAACACCGGGGAGCTGTTTTTT
CDR3 protein: CASSLYGNTGELFF
D gene: -
V gene: TRBV5-1
clone size: -
J gene: TRBJ2-2

CDR3 DNA: TGTGCCAGCAGAACAGGGAGCGGGGGGGCCGGCGAGACCCAGTACTTC
CDR3 protein: CASRTGSGGAGETQYF
D gene: TRBD2
V gene: TRBV5-5
clone size: -
J gene: TRBJ2-5

CDR3 DNA: TGCGCCAGCAGCCAAGGCCAACAGGGGGCTGGTGGCTACACCTTC
CDR3 protein: CASSQGQQGAGGYTF
D gene: TRBD1
V gene: TRBV4-3
clone size: many
J gene: TRBJ1-2

CDR3 DNA: TGTGCCAGCAGCCACAGACAGTTTGCAACTAATGAAAAACTGTTTTTT
CDR3 protein: CASSHRQFATNEKLFF
D gene: -
V gene: TRBV3-1
clone size: many
J gene: TRBJ1-4

CDR3 DNA: TGTGCCAGCAGTGGGACAGAAACAGATACGCAGTATTTT
CDR3 protein: CASSGTETDTQYF
D gene: TRBD1
V gene: TRBV6-2/TRBV6-3
clone size: -
J gene: TRBJ2-3

CDR3 DNA: TGTGCCACCAGCAGAGAGGACAGCCTGAACACTGAAGCTTTCTTT
CDR3 protein: CATSREDSLNTEAFF
D gene: -
V gene: TRBV15
clone size: many
J gene: TRBJ1-1

CDR3 DNA: TGTGCCAGCAGCTTAGCGAGGACGGGGAGAGAGACCCAGTACTTC
CDR3 protein: CASSLARTGRETQYF
D gene: -
V gene: TRBV7-2
clone size: many
J gene: TRBJ2-5

CDR3 DNA: TGTGCCAGCATCCAGGGCATCATTAACACTGAAGCTTTCTTT
CDR3 protein: CASIQGIINTEAFF
D gene: -
V gene: TRBV12-3/TRBV12-4
clone size: -
J gene: TRBJ1-1

CDR3 DNA: TGCGCCAGCAGCCAAGATGGCCTAGCGTTCAATGAGCAGTTCTTC
CDR3 protein: CASSQDGLAFNEQFF
D gene: -
V gene: TRBV4-1
clone size: many
J gene: TRBJ2-1

CDR3 DNA: TGTGCCAGCAGTGAGGTGGGTGGGACTGGATCGCAGTATTTT
CDR3 protein: CASSEVGGTGSQYF
D gene: -
V gene: TRBV6-1
clone size: -
J gene: TRBJ2-3

CDR3 DNA: TGCAGTGCTAGAGATCAGGGCAATGAGCAGTTCTTC
CDR3 protein: CSARDQGNEQFF
D gene: -
V gene: TRBV20-1
clone size: -
J gene: TRBJ2-1

CDR3 DNA: TGTGCCAGCAGCCCCCGTTCCCCGAAGAGAAACACCATATATTTT
CDR3 protein: CASSPRSPKRNTIYF
D gene: -
V gene: TRBV6-5
clone size: few
J gene: TRBJ1-3

CDR3 DNA: TGTGCCTGGAGTGGGAACTCTCAGCCCCAGCATTTT
CDR3 protein: CAWSGNSQPQHF
D gene: -
V gene: TRBV30
clone size: -
J gene: TRBJ1-5

CDR3 DNA: TGTGCCAGCAGCCAATCGGGAACTGAAGCTTTCTTT
CDR3 protein: CASSQSGTEAFF
D gene: -
V gene: TRBV3-1
clone size: few
J gene: TRBJ1-1

CDR3 DNA: TGTGCCTGGAGACCGACAGGGGGCCTCGAGCAGTACTTC
CDR3 protein: CAWRPTGGLEQYF
D gene: TRBD1
V gene: TRBV30
clone size: -
J gene: TRBJ2-7

CDR3 DNA: TGTGCCAGCAGTTCAGGGTTTTGGGGGTATTTT
CDR3 protein: CASSSGFWGYF
D gene: -
V gene: TRBV7-2
clone size: many
J gene: TRBJ2-3

CDR3 DNA: TGTGCCAGCAGCACGGGACGGCGAAACACTGAAGCTTTCTTT
CDR3 protein: CASSTGRRNTEAFF
D gene: -
V gene: TRBV5-4
clone size: -
J gene: TRBJ1-1

CDR3 DNA: TGTGCCAGCAGGCTGGGGACAGGGGTTGGTACGCAGTATTTT
CDR3 protein: CASRLGTGVGTQYF
D gene: TRBD1
V gene: TRBV5-6
clone size: -
J gene: TRBJ2-3

CDR3 DNA: TGCAGTGCTCCCCCCCGGGGGGAGACCCAGTACTTC
CDR3 protein: CSAPPRGETQYF
D gene: -
V gene: TRBV20-1
clone size: many
J gene: TRBJ2-5

CDR3 DNA: TGTGCCAGCAGTTACCCGACGGGGCGTCCAAAGACCGGGGAGCTGTTTTTT
CDR3 protein: CASSYPTGRPKTGELFF
D gene: -
V gene: TRBV6-2/TRBV6-3
clone size: once
J gene: TRBJ2-2

CDR3 DNA: TGTGCCAGCTGCCCCGTAACAGGGTTCCTAACCTTC
CDR3 protein: CASCPVTGFLTF
D gene: -
V gene: TRBV27
clone size: few
J gene: TRBJ1-2

CDR3 DNA: TGTGCCAGCAGCTGGACAGGGGCAATGCAGTACTTC
CDR3 protein: CASSWTGAMQYF
D gene: TRBD1
V gene: TRBV7-2
clone size: many
J gene: TRBJ2-7

CDR3 DNA: TGTGCCAGCAGTCCCTCTCAAGGATCACCCCTCCACTTT
CDR3 protein: CASSPSQGSPLHF
D gene: -
V gene: TRBV2
clone size: -
J gene: TRBJ1-6

CDR3 DNA: TGCAGTACGGCTAGACCGAACAATCAGCCCCAGCATTTT
CDR3 protein: CSTARPNNQPQHF
D gene: -
V gene: TRBV20-1
clone size: -
J gene: TRBJ1-5

CDR3 DNA: TGTGCCAGCAGCTTAAGTGGGGGAGGGAGCCAAGAGACCCAGTACTTC
CDR3 protein: CASSLSGGGSQETQYF
D gene: TRBD2
V gene: TRBV13
clone size: -
J gene: TRBJ2-5

CDR3 DNA: TGTGCCAGCACCACCATTGGGGGGGGGCGTGCAGATACGCAGTATTTT
CDR3 protein: CASTTIGGGRADTQYF
D gene: -
V gene: TRBV7-2
clone size: many
J gene: TRBJ2-3

CDR3 DNA: TGTGCCAGCAGACACCCCCAGGGCGGGACAGATACGCAGTATTTT
CDR3 protein: CASRHPQGGTDTQYF
D gene: -
V gene: TRBV7-2
clone size: many
J gene: TRBJ2-3

CDR3 DNA: TGTGCCAGCAGCTCCCCCCCAGGAGGGTTTGGCGGGGGGGCTGGAGAGACCCAGTACTTC
CDR3 protein: CASSSPPGGFGGGAGETQYF
D gene: TRBD2
V gene: TRBV7-2
clone size: many
J gene: TRBJ2-5

CDR3 DNA: TGCGCCAGCAGCTTGGGGGGATCGGGCGACGAGCAGTACTTC
CDR3 protein: CASSLGGSGDEQYF
D gene: -
V gene: TRBV5-1
clone size: many
J gene: TRBJ2-7

CDR3 DNA: TGTGCCAGCAGCCCCAGAGACCCCTGGCCCCCTGAAGCTTTCTTT
CDR3 protein: CASSPRDPWPPEAFF
D gene: -
V gene: TRBV12-3/TRBV12-4
clone size: -
J gene: TRBJ1-1